This T cell receptor (beta chain) appears in the sequencing data of a study of early T cells in non-severe SARS-CoV-2 infection (dated by TCRdb to about 2021). Study-wide context: Because TCR sequencing was done on bulk RNA from unsorted whole blood, the alpha and beta chains could not be paired. Findings and caveats that apply to the study as a whole: Matching against VDJdb was skewed toward anti-spike CD8 responses, likely underestimated virus-specific expansions, and missed private and CD4 specificities.

This clonotype has a handful of counts. There is no known antigen for this receptor. Per-base qualities were not stored, and no clone one base away is much larger. Libraries were built with 5' RACE. Reads for this sample came from a NextSeq 500. To correct for sequencing error and PCR bias, the TCR library protocol tagged individual cDNA molecules with unique molecular identifiers. TCR alpha and beta chains were both sequenced, and the abundances of alpha and beta sequences in each sample were closely correlated with each other. In the authors' own workflow: V gene, J gene and CDR3 annotation of TCR sequences was performed with Decombinator V4. TCRs were defined as expanded if a significant change between any two time points was detected under a Poisson model with p below 0.0001. Abundances of TCRs were expressed as counts per million after normalisation to the total number of TCRs sequenced in each sample. TRAV1-2 paired with TRAJ12, TRAJ20 or TRAJ33 defined MAIT TCRs, while TRAV10 paired with TRAJ18 defined iNKT TCRs. VDJdb, accessed 1 November 2021, was searched for CMV, EBV and SARS-CoV-2 annotated TCRs, with TCRs annotated for multiple antigens excluded. Using fastp at Q25 and MiXCR, TCRdb reprocessed the public reads and kept productive beta chains. Rows merge per CDR3 protein into single entries with the most common DNA and genes. These V and J calls originate from TCRdb's pipeline instead of the authors' own analysis. In all, the sample holds 63,000 or so distinct CDR3 sequences, and 10% to 15% of those were seen once. The ten largest make up around 5.8% of the sample.

This was a case-control study nested in a cohort of healthcare workers in London, UK, who had nasopharyngeal swab PCR tests and blood samples taken every week. Healthcare workers were recruited during the week of the UK lockdown, between 23 and 31 March 2020, and followed weekly for up to roughly 15 weeks. The germline V gene encodes CDR1 SGHRS and CDR2 YFSETQ. The CDR3 goes from the cysteine to the phenylalanine over 14 residues. The entry retains the CDR3 DNA only, 42 bases that are in frame from base 1. V gives up 0 bases and J gives up 4 bases, and the segment between their germline ends measures 10 bases.

The specimen was whole blood. The rearrangement joined TRBV5-1 to TRBJ1-1; the D gene remains uncertain. The source of this sequence is an adult who was a healthcare worker with PCR-confirmed SARS-CoV-2 infection or an uninfected control (not recorded which). The DNA sequence is as follows: TGCGCCAGCAGCTTGGAGGCGGGAACCACTGAAGCTTTCTTT. Translated, this is CASSLEAGTTEAFF.